Described below is a single T cell receptor beta chain sequence and its context. No antigen is known for it. Base qualities were left out, and no much larger clone turns up one base away. The CDR3 covers 16 residues, taking in both the cysteine and the phenylalanine. Only the CDR3 DNA stays, 48 bases, in frame from base 1. Trimming takes 6 bases off V and 4 bases off J; junction bases not matched to a gene: 12. The germline V gene (reference sequence) sets CDR1 to SGHAT and CDR2 to FQDESV. Sequenced on an Illumina HiSeq 1500. TCRdb ran its own pipeline on the public reads, namely fastp trimming at Q25 and MiXCR clone calling, and kept in-frame beta chains. Entries are consolidated by CDR3 protein sequence, retaining the most common genes and DNA. This sample comprises about a million distinct CDR3 sequences, about a third of them detected only once. The ten largest make up 10% to 15% of the sample. This specimen belongs to a study of T cell repertoires in cytomegalovirus infection (dated by TCRdb to the late 2010s). Notes on the research overall: The peptide stimulations were aimed at well-studied HLA-B-restricted epitopes as well as recently identified HLA-C-restricted CMV epitopes, whose presentation resists viral immunomodulation. The HLA type of each donor mattered for the analysis, because public TCR beta signatures pointed to carriage of CMV infection along with the matching HLA type. Results and caveats for the whole study, not just this receptor: The ex vivo response was dominated by HLA-C-restricted CMV-specific TCR beta clonotypes, and the single most frequent clonotype in two of eight donors was supplied by these HLA-C-restricted clonotypes. In both this cohort and an independent roughly 400-donor cohort, the cumulative frequency of public TCR beta family members distinguished carriers of CMV infection plus the relevant HLA type.

The sample's treatment or condition, from its label and the paper: in vitro stimulation with specific CMV peptide epitopes to enrich CMV-specific T cells. The origin of this receptor is a human donor in good health (CMV status not recorded). Some clones in this sample may be carry-over from other donors' samples. The sequencing used cultured CD8+ T cells from PBMCs, collected from culture after CMV antigen stimulation. The rearrangement joined TRBV11-1 to TRBJ2-5; 9 bases in the middle match TRBD1. The CDR3 amino acid sequence is: CASSLRAGTGSETQYF. The DNA reads as follows: TGTGCCAGCAGTTTAAGGGCCGGGACAGGGTCAGAGACCCAGTACTTC.